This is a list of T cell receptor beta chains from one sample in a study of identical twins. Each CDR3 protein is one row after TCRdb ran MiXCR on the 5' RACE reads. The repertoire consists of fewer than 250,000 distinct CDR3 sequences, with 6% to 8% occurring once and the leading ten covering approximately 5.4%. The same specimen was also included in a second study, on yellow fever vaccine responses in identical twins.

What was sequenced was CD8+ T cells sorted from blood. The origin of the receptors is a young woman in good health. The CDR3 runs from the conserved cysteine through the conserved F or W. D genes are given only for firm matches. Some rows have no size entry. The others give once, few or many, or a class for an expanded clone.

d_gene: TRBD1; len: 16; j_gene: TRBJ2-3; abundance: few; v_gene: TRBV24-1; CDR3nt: TGTGCCACCAGTGATTATCCGGGACAGTCAACAGATACGCAGTATTTT; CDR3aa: CATSDYPGQSTDTQYF
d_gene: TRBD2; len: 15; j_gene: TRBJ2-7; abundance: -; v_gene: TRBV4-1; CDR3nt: TGCGCCAGCAGCCCCTTTGGGGGACTAGAGTACGAGCAGTACTTC; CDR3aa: CASSPFGGLEYEQYF
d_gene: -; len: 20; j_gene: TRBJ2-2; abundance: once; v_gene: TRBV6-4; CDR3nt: TGTGCCATCACTGAGCCTCAACTCAAAACAGGCATAGGGTTCGGCGGGGAGCTGTTTTTT; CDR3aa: CAITEPQLKTGIGFGGELFF
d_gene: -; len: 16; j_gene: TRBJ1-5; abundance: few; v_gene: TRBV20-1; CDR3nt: TGCAGTGCTCTCCAAGGGTCGGCGGATAGCAATCAGCCCCAGCATTTT; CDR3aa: CSALQGSADSNQPQHF
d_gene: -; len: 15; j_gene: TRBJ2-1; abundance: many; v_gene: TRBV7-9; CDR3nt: TGTGCCAGCAGCCCCAGGGAGGTCGCCTACAATGAGCAGTTCTTC; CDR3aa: CASSPREVAYNEQFF
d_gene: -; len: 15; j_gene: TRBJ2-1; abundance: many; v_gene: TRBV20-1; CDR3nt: TGCAGTGCCCCGGGGGGCGGGGTGTCCTACAATGAGCAGTTCTTC; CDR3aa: CSAPGGGVSYNEQFF
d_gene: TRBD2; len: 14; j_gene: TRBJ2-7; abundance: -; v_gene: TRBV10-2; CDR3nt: TGCGCCAGCGGAAGACTAGCGGCCTCCTACGAGCAGTACTTC; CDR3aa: CASGRLAASYEQYF
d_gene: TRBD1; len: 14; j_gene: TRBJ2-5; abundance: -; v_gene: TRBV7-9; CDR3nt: TGTGCCAGCAGCTTAGGGACAGGGACAGAGACCCAGTACTTC; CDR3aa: CASSLGTGTETQYF
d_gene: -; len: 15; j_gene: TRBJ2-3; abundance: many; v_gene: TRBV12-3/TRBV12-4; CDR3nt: TGTGCCAGCAGTTTTTCGGCAGGGATGACAGATACGCAGTATTTT; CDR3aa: CASSFSAGMTDTQYF
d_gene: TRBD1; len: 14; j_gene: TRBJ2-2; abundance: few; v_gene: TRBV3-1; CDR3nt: TGTGCCAGCTCGGGACAGGGGAGCACCGGGGAGCTGTTTTTT; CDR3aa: CASSGQGSTGELFF
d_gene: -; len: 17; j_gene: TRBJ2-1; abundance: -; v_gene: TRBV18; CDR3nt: TGTGCCAGCTCTCGTCGGACTACCATAAGCTCCTACAATGAGCAGTTCTTC; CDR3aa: CASSRRTTISSYNEQFF
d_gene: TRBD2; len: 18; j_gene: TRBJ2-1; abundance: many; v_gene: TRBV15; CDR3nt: TGTGCCACCAGCAGAGATCTTGGGCTCGCGGGAGACGGCAATGAGCAGTTCTTC; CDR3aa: CATSRDLGLAGDGNEQFF
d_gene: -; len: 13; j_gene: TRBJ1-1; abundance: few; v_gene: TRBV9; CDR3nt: TGTGCCAGCAGCGTAGCGGAGGGCACTGAAGCTTTCTTT; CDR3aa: CASSVAEGTEAFF
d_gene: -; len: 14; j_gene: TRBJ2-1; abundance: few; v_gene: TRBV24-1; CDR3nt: TGTGCCACCAGTGACCCTGACCGTTACAATGAGCAGTTCTTC; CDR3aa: CATSDPDRYNEQFF
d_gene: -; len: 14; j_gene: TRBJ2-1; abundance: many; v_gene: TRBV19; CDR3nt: TGTGCCAGTACCGACAGGACCTCCTACAATGAGCAGTTCTTC; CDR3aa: CASTDRTSYNEQFF
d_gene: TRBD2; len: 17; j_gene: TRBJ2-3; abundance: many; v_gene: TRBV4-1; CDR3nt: TGCGCCAGCAGCCAAGATCCGACTAGCGGGGGGGCCCATACGCAGTATTTT; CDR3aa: CASSQDPTSGGAHTQYF
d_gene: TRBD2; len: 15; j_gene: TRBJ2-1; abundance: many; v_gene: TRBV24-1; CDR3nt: TGTGCCACCAGTGACCTAGCGGGGGGGTATAATGAGCAGTTCTTC; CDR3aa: CATSDLAGGYNEQFF
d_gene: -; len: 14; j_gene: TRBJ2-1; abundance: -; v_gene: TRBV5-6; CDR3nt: TGTGCCAGCAGCTCGATGGACAACCACAATGAGCAGTTCTTC; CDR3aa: CASSSMDNHNEQFF
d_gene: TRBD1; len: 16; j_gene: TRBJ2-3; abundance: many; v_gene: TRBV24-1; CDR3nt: TGTGCCACCAGTGATTCGGGACAGGGGGGTGCAGATACGCAGTATTTT; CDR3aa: CATSDSGQGGADTQYF
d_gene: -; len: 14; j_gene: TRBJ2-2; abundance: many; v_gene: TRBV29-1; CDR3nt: TGCAGCGTTGAAGAAGGGGTTAACACCGGGGAGCTGTTTTTT; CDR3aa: CSVEEGVNTGELFF
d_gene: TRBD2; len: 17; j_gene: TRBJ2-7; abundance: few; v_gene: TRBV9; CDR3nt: TGTGCCAGCAGTGACGGACTAGCGGGAGGGCTCTCCTACGAGCAGTACTTC; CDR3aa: CASSDGLAGGLSYEQYF
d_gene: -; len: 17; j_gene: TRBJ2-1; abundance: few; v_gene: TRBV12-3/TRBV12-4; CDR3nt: TGTGCCAGCAGCCCCCTGGGGGTGGGCAGCTCCTACAATGAGCAGTTCTTC; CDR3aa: CASSPLGVGSSYNEQFF